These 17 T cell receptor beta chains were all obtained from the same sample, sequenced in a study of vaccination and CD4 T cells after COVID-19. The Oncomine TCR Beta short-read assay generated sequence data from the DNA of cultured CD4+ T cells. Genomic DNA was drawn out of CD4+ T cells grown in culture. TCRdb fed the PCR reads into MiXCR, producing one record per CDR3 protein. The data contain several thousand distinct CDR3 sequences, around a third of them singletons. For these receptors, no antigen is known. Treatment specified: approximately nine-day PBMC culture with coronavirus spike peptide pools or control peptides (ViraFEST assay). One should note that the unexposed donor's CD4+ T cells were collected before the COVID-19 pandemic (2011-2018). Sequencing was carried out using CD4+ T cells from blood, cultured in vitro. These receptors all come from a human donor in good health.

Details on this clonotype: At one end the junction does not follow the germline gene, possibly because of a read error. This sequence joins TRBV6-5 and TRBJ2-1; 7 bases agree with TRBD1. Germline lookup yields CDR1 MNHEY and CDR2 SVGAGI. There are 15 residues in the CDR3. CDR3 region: CAISSTGRIQNEQFF. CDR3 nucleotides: TGTGCCATCAGTTCGACAGGGAGAATACAAAATGAGCAGTTCTTC.

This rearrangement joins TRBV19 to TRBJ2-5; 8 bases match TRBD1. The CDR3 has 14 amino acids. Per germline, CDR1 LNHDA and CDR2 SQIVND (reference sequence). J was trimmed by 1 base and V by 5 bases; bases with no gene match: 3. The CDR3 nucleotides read TGTGCCAGTAGTCCGGACAGGGCCCAAGAGACCCAGTACTTC. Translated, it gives CASSPDRAQETQYF.

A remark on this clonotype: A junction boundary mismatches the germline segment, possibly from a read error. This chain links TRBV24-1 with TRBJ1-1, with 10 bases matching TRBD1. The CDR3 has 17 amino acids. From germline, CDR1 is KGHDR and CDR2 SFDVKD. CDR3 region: CAASDGDRGLSNTEAFF. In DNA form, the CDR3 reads TGTGCCGCCAGTGACGGGGACAGGGGCCTCTCGAACACTGAAGCTTTCTTT.

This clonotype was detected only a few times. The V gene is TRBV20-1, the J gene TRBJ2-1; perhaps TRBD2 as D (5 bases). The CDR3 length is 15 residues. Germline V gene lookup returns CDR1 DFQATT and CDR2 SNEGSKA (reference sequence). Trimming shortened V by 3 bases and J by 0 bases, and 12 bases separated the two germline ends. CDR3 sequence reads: CSARRSGISYNEQFF. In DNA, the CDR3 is TGCAGTGCTAGGAGGTCCGGGATCTCCTACAATGAGCAGTTCTTC.

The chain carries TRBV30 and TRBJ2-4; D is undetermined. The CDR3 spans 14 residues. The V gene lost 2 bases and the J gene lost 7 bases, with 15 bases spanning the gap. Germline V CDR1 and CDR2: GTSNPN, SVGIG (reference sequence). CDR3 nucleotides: TGTGCCTGGAGTCTTATCCCCGTGATGAACATTCAGTACTTC. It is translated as CAWSLIPVMNIQYF. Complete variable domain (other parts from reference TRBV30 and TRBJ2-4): SQTIHQWPATLVQPVGSPLSLECTVEGTSNPNLYWYRQAAGRGLQLLFYSVGIGQISSEVPQNLSASRPQDRQFILSSKKLLLSDSGFYLCAWSLIPVMNIQYFGAGTRLSVL.

The CDR3 loop is CASSAGTDNSPLHF. The CDR3 nucleotides are TGTGCCAGCTCCGCCGGGACGGATAATTCACCCCTCCACTTT. V is TRBV6-1 and J is TRBJ1-6, with D tentatively TRBD1 (5 bases). Per the germline V gene, CDR1 is MNHNS and CDR2 is SASEGT. This CDR3 contains 14 residues. V lost 8 bases to trimming and J lost 5 bases, with 13 bases between them.

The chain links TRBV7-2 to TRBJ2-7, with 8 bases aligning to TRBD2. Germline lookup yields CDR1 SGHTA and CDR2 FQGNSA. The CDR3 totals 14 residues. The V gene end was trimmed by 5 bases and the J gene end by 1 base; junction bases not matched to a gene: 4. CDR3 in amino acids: CASSLGLVSYEQYF. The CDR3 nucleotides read TGTGCCAGCAGCCTGGGACTAGTGTCCTACGAGCAGTACTTC.

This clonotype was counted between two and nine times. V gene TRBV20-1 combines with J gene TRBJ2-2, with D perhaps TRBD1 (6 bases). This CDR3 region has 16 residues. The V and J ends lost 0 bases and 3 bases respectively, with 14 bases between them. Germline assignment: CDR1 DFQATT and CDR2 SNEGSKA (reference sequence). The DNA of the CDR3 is TGCAGTGCTAGAGAAGCCAGGGGACAATACACCGGGGAGCTGTTTTTT. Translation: CSAREARGQYTGELFF.

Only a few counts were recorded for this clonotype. The DNA for the CDR3 is TGTGCCTGGAGTCCTCCGGGAGAGGAGACCCAGTACTTC. Translated: CAWSPPGEETQYF. The chain recombines TRBV30 with TRBJ2-5; maybe TRBD2 (6 bases). Trimming took 2 bases from V and 5 from J, leaving 12 bases between them. The germline V gene encodes CDR1 GTSNPN and CDR2 SVGIG (reference sequence). The CDR3 spans 13 residues.

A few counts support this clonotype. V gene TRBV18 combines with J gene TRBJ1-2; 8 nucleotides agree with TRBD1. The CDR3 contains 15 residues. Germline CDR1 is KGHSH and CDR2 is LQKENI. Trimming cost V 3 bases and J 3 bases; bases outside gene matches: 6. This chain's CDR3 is CASSPLPGGDYGYTF. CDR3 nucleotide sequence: TGTGCCAGCTCACCGCTTCCAGGGGGCGACTATGGCTACACCTTC.

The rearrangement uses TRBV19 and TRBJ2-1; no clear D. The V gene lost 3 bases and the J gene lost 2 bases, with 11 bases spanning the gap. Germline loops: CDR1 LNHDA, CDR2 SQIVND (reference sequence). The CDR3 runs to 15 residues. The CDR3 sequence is CASSIGHSPYNEQFF. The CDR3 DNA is TGTGCCAGTAGTATTGGGCACTCTCCCTACAATGAGCAGTTCTTC. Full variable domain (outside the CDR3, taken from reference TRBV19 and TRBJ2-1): DGGITQSPKYLFRKEGQNVTLSCEQNLNHDAMYWYRQDPGQGLRLIYYSQIVNDFQKGDIAEGYSVSREKKESFPLTVTSAQKNPTAFYLCASSIGHSPYNEQFFGPGTRLTVL.

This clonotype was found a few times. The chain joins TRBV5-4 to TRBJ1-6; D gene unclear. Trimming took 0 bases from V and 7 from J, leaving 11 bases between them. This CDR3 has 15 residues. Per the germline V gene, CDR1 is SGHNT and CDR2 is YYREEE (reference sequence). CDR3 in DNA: TGTGCCAGCAGCTTGGCCAAGGGCTCCAATTCACCCCTCCACTTT. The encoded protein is CASSLAKGSNSPLHF.

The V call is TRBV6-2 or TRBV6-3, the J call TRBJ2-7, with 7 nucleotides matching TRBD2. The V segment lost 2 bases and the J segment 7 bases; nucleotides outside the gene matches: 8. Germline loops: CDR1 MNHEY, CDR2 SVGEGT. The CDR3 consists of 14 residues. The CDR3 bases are TGTGCCAGCAGTTACCCCCTAGCGGCCGGGGAGCAGTACTTC. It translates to CASSYPLAAGEQYF.

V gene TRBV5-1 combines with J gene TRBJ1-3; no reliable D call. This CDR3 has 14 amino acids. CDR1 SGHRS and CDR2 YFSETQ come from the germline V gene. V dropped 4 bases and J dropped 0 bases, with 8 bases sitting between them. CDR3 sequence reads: CASSPVSSGNTIYF. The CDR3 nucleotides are TGCGCCAGCAGCCCGGTCAGCTCTGGAAACACCATATATTTT.

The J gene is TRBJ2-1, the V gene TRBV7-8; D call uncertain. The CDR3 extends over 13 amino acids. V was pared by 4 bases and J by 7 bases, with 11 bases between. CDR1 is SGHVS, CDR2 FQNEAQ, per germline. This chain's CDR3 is CASSSIGANEQFF. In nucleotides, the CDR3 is TGTGCCAGCAGCTCCATAGGAGCGAATGAGCAGTTCTTC.

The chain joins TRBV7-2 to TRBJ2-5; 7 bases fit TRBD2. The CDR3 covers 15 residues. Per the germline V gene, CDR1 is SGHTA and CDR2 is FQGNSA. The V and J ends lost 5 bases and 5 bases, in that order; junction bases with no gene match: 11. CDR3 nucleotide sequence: TGTGCCAGCAGCCCTAGGGGCGGGAGTGGGGAGACCCAGTACTTC. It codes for CASSPRGGSGETQYF.

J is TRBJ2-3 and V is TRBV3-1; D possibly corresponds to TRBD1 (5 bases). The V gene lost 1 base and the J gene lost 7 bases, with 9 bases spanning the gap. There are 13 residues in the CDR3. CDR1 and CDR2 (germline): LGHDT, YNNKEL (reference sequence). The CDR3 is CASSQASGNTQYF. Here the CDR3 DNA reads TGTGCCAGCAGCCAAGCTTCAGGGAATACGCAGTATTTT.